This TCR beta chain was documented in a study of T cell repertoires in cytomegalovirus infection. The overall study: Indications came from public TCR beta signatures; they pointed to CMV infection and to a matching HLA type.

Findings and caveats of the study: The study found HLA-C-restricted CMV-specific TCR beta clonotypes dominating the ex vivo response. Cumulative public TCR beta family frequency identified CMV carriers with the relevant HLA.

This clonotype was observed many times. What it binds is not known. TCRdb called the reads again in MiXCR, with one record for every CDR3 protein. The sample has approximately 76,000 distinct CDR3 sequences; about 24% are singletons. Trimming removed 2 bases from V and 5 bases from J; junction bases left unmatched: 12. The germline gives CDR1 SGHVS, CDR2 FNYEAQ. This CDR3 has 17 amino acids. This TCR came from a human donor in good health (CMV status not recorded). Some clones in this sample may be carry-over from other donors' samples. This chain links TRBV7-6 with TRBJ2-1, with 7 bases fitting TRBD2. Here the sequenced sample was CD8+ T cells from cultured PBMCs, taken from culture after CMV antigen stimulation. CDR3 residues: CASSLRLGGSGNNEQFF. The CDR3 DNA reads TGTGCCAGCAGCTTAAGGTTGGGCGGGAGCGGAAACAATGAGCAGTTCTTC.